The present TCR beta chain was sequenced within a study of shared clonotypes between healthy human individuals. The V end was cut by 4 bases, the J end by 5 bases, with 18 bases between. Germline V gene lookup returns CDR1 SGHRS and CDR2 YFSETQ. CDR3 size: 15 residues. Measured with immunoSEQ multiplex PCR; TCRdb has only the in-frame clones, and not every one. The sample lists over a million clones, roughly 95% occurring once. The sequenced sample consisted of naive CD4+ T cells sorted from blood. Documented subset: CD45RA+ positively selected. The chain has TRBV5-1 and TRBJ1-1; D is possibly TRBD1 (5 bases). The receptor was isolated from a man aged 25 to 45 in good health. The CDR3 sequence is CASSPGRGIGTEAFF. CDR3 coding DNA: TGCGCCAGCAGCCCCGGTCGGGGCATAGGGACTGAAGCTTTCTTT. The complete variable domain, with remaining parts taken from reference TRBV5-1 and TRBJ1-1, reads KAGVTQTPRYLIKTRGQQVTLSCSPISGHRSVSWYQQTPGQGLQFLFEYFSETQRNKGNFPGRFSGRQFSNSRSEMNVSTLELGDSALYLCASSPGRGIGTEAFFGQGTRLTVV.